This is a list of T cell receptor beta chains from one sample in a study of CD8 T cells in ankylosing spondylitis. TCRdb processed the 5' RACE reads anew with MiXCR; each CDR3 protein has one entry. The sample has 150,000 to 200,000 distinct CDR3 sequences, 9.5% to 10% seen once. The source material was blood, either unsorted or a sorted T cell fraction (not recorded which). All receptors come from a female donor with ankylosing spondylitis or in good health (not recorded which). Each CDR3 is given with its conserved first and last residue. Fields, in order: CDR3 protein, CDR3 DNA, clone size, J gene, V gene, D gene. A D gene is named only where the DNA matches it firmly. Rows may omit the clone size; those that give it use once, few, many or a size class.

CDR3 protein: CASSNARGGSDEQFF
CDR3 DNA: TGTGCCAGCAGCAACGCAAGGGGGGGTTCCGATGAGCAGTTCTTC
clone size: few
J gene: TRBJ2-1
V gene: TRBV4-2
D gene: .

CDR3 protein: CASTTPQTRITGELFF
CDR3 DNA: TGTGCCAGCACCACCCCCCAAACACGGATCACCGGGGAGCTGTTTTTT
clone size: .
J gene: TRBJ2-2
V gene: TRBV7-2
D gene: .

CDR3 protein: CASSLESGLAGGYNEQFF
CDR3 DNA: TGTGCCAGCAGCTTAGAGTCAGGACTAGCGGGAGGGTACAATGAGCAGTTCTTC
clone size: few
J gene: TRBJ2-1
V gene: TRBV7-6
D gene: TRBD2

CDR3 protein: CASSLVAGSDTQYF
CDR3 DNA: TGCGCCAGCAGCTTGGTGGCGGGCTCAGATACGCAGTATTTT
clone size: .
J gene: TRBJ2-3
V gene: TRBV5-1
D gene: .

CDR3 protein: CAWSLGLAGGTDTQYF
CDR3 DNA: TGTGCCTGGAGCCTGGGACTAGCGGGGGGCACAGATACGCAGTATTTT
clone size: few
J gene: TRBJ2-3
V gene: TRBV30
D gene: TRBD2

CDR3 protein: CASSLASGLAYQETQYF
CDR3 DNA: TGTGCCAGCAGCTTAGCTTCAGGACTAGCGTACCAAGAGACCCAGTACTTC
clone size: .
J gene: TRBJ2-5
V gene: TRBV7-9
D gene: TRBD2

CDR3 protein: CASSQDLGGSYEQYF
CDR3 DNA: TGCGCCAGCAGCCAAGATCTGGGGGGCTCATACGAGCAGTACTTC
clone size: many
J gene: TRBJ2-7
V gene: TRBV4-3
D gene: .

CDR3 protein: CSAEEGNTVNQPQHF
CDR3 DNA: TGCAGTGCCGAAGAGGGGAACACTGTCAATCAGCCCCAGCATTTT
clone size: few
J gene: TRBJ1-5
V gene: TRBV20-1
D gene: .

CDR3 protein: CASSPGLAGARKDEQFF
CDR3 DNA: TGTGCCAGCAGCCCCGGACTAGCGGGAGCCAGAAAGGATGAGCAGTTCTTC
clone size: few
J gene: TRBJ2-1
V gene: TRBV11-2
D gene: TRBD2

CDR3 protein: CASSVGTGGAYNEQFF
CDR3 DNA: TGTGCCAGCAGCGTAGGGACGGGGGGGGCCTACAATGAGCAGTTCTTC
clone size: .
J gene: TRBJ2-1
V gene: TRBV9
D gene: TRBD2

CDR3 protein: CASSQDIAGESYNEQFF
CDR3 DNA: TGTGCCAGCAGCCAAGATATTGCTGGCGAGTCCTACAATGAGCAGTTCTTC
clone size: many
J gene: TRBJ2-1
V gene: TRBV3-1
D gene: .

CDR3 protein: CASSPSRGNYGYTF
CDR3 DNA: TGCGCCAGCAGCCCCTCCCGGGGTAACTATGGCTACACCTTC
clone size: .
J gene: TRBJ1-2
V gene: TRBV4-3
D gene: .

CDR3 protein: CASTDTGISPLHF
CDR3 DNA: TGTGCCAGCACTGACACAGGGATCTCACCCCTCCACTTT
clone size: many
J gene: TRBJ1-6
V gene: TRBV6-1
D gene: .

CDR3 protein: CATSSDRVGYEQYF
CDR3 DNA: TGTGCCACCAGCAGTGACAGGGTAGGCTACGAGCAGTACTTC
clone size: many
J gene: TRBJ2-7
V gene: TRBV15
D gene: TRBD1

CDR3 protein: CSVEGPGTDYTIYF
CDR3 DNA: TGCAGCGTTGAAGGTCCCGGGACAGATTACACCATATATTTT
clone size: many
J gene: TRBJ1-3
V gene: TRBV29-1
D gene: TRBD1

CDR3 protein: CASSLNSPAGAGNTEAFF
CDR3 DNA: TGTGCCAGCAGCTTAAACAGCCCCGCGGGGGCAGGGAACACTGAAGCTTTCTTT
clone size: .
J gene: TRBJ1-1
V gene: TRBV11-2
D gene: .

CDR3 protein: CAWISSSYNEQFF
CDR3 DNA: TGTGCCTGGATCTCCAGCTCCTACAATGAGCAGTTCTTC
clone size: few
J gene: TRBJ2-1
V gene: TRBV30
D gene: .

CDR3 protein: CASSSRDQKKFF
CDR3 DNA: TGTGCCAGCAGCTCCCGGGACCAAAAAAAGTTCTTC
clone size: many
J gene: TRBJ2-1
V gene: TRBV9
D gene: .

CDR3 protein: CASSYSRESGDTQYF
CDR3 DNA: TGTGCCAGCAGTTACTCTCGGGAGTCGGGTGATACGCAGTATTTT
clone size: few
J gene: TRBJ2-3
V gene: TRBV6-2/TRBV6-3
D gene: .

CDR3 protein: CASSQDGTSAQETQYF
CDR3 DNA: TGTGCCAGCAGCCAAGATGGAACTAGCGCCCAAGAGACCCAGTACTTC
clone size: .
J gene: TRBJ2-5
V gene: TRBV3-1
D gene: TRBD2

CDR3 protein: CASSPGLAGDYEQYF
CDR3 DNA: TGTGCCAGCAGCCCCGGACTAGCGGGAGACTACGAGCAGTACTTC
clone size: .
J gene: TRBJ2-7
V gene: TRBV28
D gene: TRBD2

CDR3 protein: CASSLSSGTEAFF
CDR3 DNA: TGTGCCAGCAGCTTGAGCAGCGGAACTGAAGCTTTCTTT
clone size: many
J gene: TRBJ1-1
V gene: TRBV7-9
D gene: .

CDR3 protein: CSVKPGHQVGEQYF
CDR3 DNA: TGCAGCGTTAAACCGGGACACCAGGTTGGCGAGCAGTACTTC
clone size: few
J gene: TRBJ2-7
V gene: TRBV29-1
D gene: .

CDR3 protein: CASSLVGGLADYNEQFF
CDR3 DNA: TGTGCCAGCAGCTTAGTGGGAGGACTAGCAGATTACAATGAGCAGTTCTTC
clone size: few
J gene: TRBJ2-1
V gene: TRBV7-6
D gene: TRBD2

CDR3 protein: CASTGGKTEAFF
CDR3 DNA: TGTGCCAGCACCGGAGGTAAGACTGAAGCTTTCTTT
clone size: .
J gene: TRBJ1-1
V gene: TRBV2
D gene: .

CDR3 protein: CASSLKFGELFF
CDR3 DNA: TGTGCCAGCAGCTTAAAATTTGGGGAGCTGTTTTTT
clone size: many
J gene: TRBJ2-2
V gene: TRBV7-2
D gene: .

CDR3 protein: CSADLGASGDPNEQFF
CDR3 DNA: TGCAGTGCTGACCTCGGGGCTAGCGGAGATCCCAATGAGCAGTTCTTC
clone size: .
J gene: TRBJ2-1
V gene: TRBV20-1
D gene: TRBD2

CDR3 protein: CASSQVPLTSGLNEQYF
CDR3 DNA: TGTGCCAGCAGCCAAGTCCCCCTAACTAGCGGACTAAACGAGCAGTACTTC
clone size: .
J gene: TRBJ2-7
V gene: TRBV3-1
D gene: TRBD2

CDR3 protein: CASSQDGGRTREAFF
CDR3 DNA: TGCGCCAGCAGCCAAGATGGAGGACGGACTCGAGAAGCTTTCTTT
clone size: many
J gene: TRBJ1-1
V gene: TRBV4-3
D gene: .

CDR3 protein: CASSLGGRLNQPQHF
CDR3 DNA: TGTGCCAGCAGCTTGGGGGGGAGACTCAATCAGCCCCAGCATTTT
clone size: few
J gene: TRBJ1-5
V gene: TRBV5-8
D gene: .

CDR3 protein: CASSEARGTGTGELFF
CDR3 DNA: TGTGCCAGCAGTGAAGCGAGAGGGACAGGCACCGGGGAGCTGTTTTTT
clone size: .
J gene: TRBJ2-2
V gene: TRBV2
D gene: TRBD1

CDR3 protein: CASSQGRLDEQFF
CDR3 DNA: TGTGCCAGCAGCCAGGGGCGCCTGGATGAGCAGTTCTTC
clone size: .
J gene: TRBJ2-1
V gene: TRBV5-4
D gene: .